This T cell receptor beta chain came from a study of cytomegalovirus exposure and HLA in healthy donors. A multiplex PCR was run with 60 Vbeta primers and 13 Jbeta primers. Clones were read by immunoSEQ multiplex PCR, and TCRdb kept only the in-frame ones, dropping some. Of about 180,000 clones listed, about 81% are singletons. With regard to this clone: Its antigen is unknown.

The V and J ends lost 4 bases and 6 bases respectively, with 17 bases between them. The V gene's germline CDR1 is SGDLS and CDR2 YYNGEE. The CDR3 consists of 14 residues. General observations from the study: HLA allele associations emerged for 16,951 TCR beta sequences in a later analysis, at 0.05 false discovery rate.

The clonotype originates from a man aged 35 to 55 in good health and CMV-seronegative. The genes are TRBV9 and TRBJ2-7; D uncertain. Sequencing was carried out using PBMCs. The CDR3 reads CASSLGLGSGEQYF. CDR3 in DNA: TGTGCCAGCAGCCTAGGTCTCGGGTCTGGCGAGCAGTACTTC.